The rows below give T cell receptor beta chains drawn from one sample of a study of blood T cell repertoires in COVID-19. Libraries were prepared by immunoSEQ multiplex PCR; TCRdb keeps only in-frame clonotypes and omits some of them. The sample yields 210,000 or so clones, roughly 80% seen once. Material for sequencing was PBMCs or T cells enriched from blood (not recorded which). These TCRs come from a woman aged 45-65 years who had been exposed to COVID-19. Each CDR3 is given with its conserved first and last residue. The order of the fields is J gene, D gene, V gene, clone size, CDR3 protein, CDR3 DNA. D genes are given only for firm matches. Rows give clone size only sometimes, using once, few, many, or a class for an expanded clone.

>TRBJ1-1|NA|TRBV12-3/TRBV12-4|NA
CASTGARATEAFF
TGTGCCAGCACAGGGGCGCGGGCCACTGAAGCTTTCTTT
>TRBJ2-2|NA|TRBV4-3|many
CASSQDLRQNTGELFF
TGCGCCAGCAGCCAAGATTTGAGACAGAACACCGGGGAGCTGTTTTTT
>TRBJ1-4|NA|TRBV2|NA
CASRDIATNEKLFF
TGTGCCAGCAGGGACATTGCAACTAATGAAAAACTGTTTTTT
>TRBJ1-6|TRBD1|TRBV19|NA
CASSIEHTGGVWSSPLHF
TGTGCCAGTAGTATAGAGCACACAGGGGGCGTGTGGAGTTCACCCCTCCACTTT
>TRBJ2-7|NA|TRBV7-6|NA
CASSLAQGYEQYF
TGTGCCAGCAGCTTGGCACAGGGCTACGAGCAGTACTTC
>TRBJ2-7|NA|TRBV29-1|once
CSVDRQGSSEQYF
TGCAGCGTTGATAGGCAGGGGTCAAGCGAGCAGTACTTC
>TRBJ1-2|TRBD1|TRBV7-9|NA
CASSVLTGVYGYTF
TGTGCCAGCAGCGTACTGACAGGGGTCTATGGCTACACCTTC
>TRBJ2-1|TRBD2|TRBV3-1/TRBV3-2|NA
CASSLLAGGLGEQFF
TGTGCCAGCAGTCTCCTAGCGGGGGGTTTAGGTGAGCAGTTCTTC
>TRBJ1-2|NA|TRBV9|NA
CASSQDAGGYTF
TGTGCCAGCAGCCAAGATGCGGGTGGCTACACCTTC
>TRBJ2-7|NA|TRBV7-8|NA
CASSRRSGAYEQYF
TGTGCCAGCAGTAGGCGGTCAGGGGCGTACGAGCAGTACTTC
>TRBJ2-1|TRBD1|TRBV29-1|NA
CSASDRANNEQFF
TGCAGCGCCTCGGACAGGGCCAACAATGAGCAGTTCTTC
>TRBJ1-5|NA|TRBV6-6|NA
CASSPSPTGTALSYSNQPQHF
TGTGCCAGCAGTCCTTCTCCCACAGGGACCGCCTTGTCTTATAGCAATCAGCCCCAGCATTTT
>TRBJ1-1|NA|TRBV30|NA
CAWSSKGLTGWGMGNTEAFF
TGTGCCTGGAGTTCGAAGGGCCTTACAGGGTGGGGCATGGGCAACACTGAAGCTTTCTTT
>TRBJ1-6|TRBD1|TRBV10-2|NA
CASSDLTGLGRGSPLHF
TGCGCCAGCAGTGACTTGACAGGGCTCGGGCGGGGTTCACCCCTCCACTTT
>TRBJ1-1|NA|TRBV10-3|NA
CAIRGRSTEAFF
TGTGCCATCAGGGGGAGGAGTACTGAAGCTTTCTTT
>TRBJ1-5|NA|TRBV6-5|NA
CASRSPNEGAVQHF
TGTGCCAGCAGAAGCCCAAACGAGGGCGCGGTCCAGCATTTT
>TRBJ1-1|NA|TRBV10-3|NA
CAIGEGGRNTEAFF
TGTGCCATCGGAGAGGGCGGACGGAACACTGAAGCTTTCTTT
>TRBJ1-4|TRBD1|TRBV7-8|once
CASSPGTGDEKLFF
TGTGCCAGCAGCCCCGGGACAGGCGACGAAAAACTGTTTTTT
>TRBJ1-3|NA|TRBV5-8|NA
CASSGTFGNTIYF
TGTGCCAGCAGCGGGACATTTGGAAACACCATATATTTT
>TRBJ2-7|NA|TRBV10-1|NA
CARWGGSTYEQYF
TGCGCCAGATGGGGGGGCAGCACCTACGAGCAGTACTTC
>TRBJ2-1|TRBD2|TRBV6-5|once
CALSWGGNEQFF
TGTGCCCTTTCATGGGGGGGTAATGAGCAGTTCTTC
>TRBJ1-2|TRBD1|TRBV7-9|NA
CASSLGQGVDGYTF
TGTGCCAGCAGCTTGGGACAGGGGGTAGATGGCTACACCTTC
>TRBJ1-4|NA|TRBV6-5|NA
CASTEQGPEKLFF
TGTGCCAGCACCGAACAGGGCCCTGAAAAACTGTTTTTT
>TRBJ1-2|NA|TRBV12-3/TRBV12-4|NA
CASSSGTFYGYTF
TGTGCCAGCAGTTCAGGAACCTTCTATGGCTACACCTTC
>TRBJ1-2|TRBD1|TRBV15|NA
CATGTGNSYGYTF
TGTGCCACCGGGACAGGGAACTCTTATGGCTACACCTTC
>TRBJ1-6|TRBD1|TRBV6-5|NA
CASSSGTGGLSPLHF
TGTGCCAGCAGTTCCGGGACAGGGGGCCTTTCACCCCTCCACTTT
>TRBJ2-3|TRBD2|TRBV19|NA
CASSKGSGGTDTQYF
TGTGCCAGTAGTAAGGGTAGCGGGGGTACAGATACGCAGTATTTT
>TRBJ2-3|NA|TRBV5-4|once
CASKVGGTDTQYF
TGTGCCAGCAAAGTCGGGGGCACAGATACGCAGTATTTT
>TRBJ1-1|NA|TRBV7-6|NA
CASSLAYGTEAFF
TGTGCCAGCAGCTTAGCCTACGGTACTGAAGCTTTCTTT
>TRBJ2-3|NA|TRBV19|once
CASSIQGHGTDTQYF
TGTGCCAGTAGTATACAGGGGCACGGAACAGATACGCAGTATTTT
>TRBJ2-2|TRBD1|TRBV7-2|NA
CASSLRGDRDRNTGELFF
TGTGCCAGCAGCCTCAGAGGGGACAGGGATCGGAACACCGGGGAGCTGTTTTTT
>TRBJ1-1|NA|TRBV9|NA
CASSVPSLVEGDPNTEAFF
TGTGCCAGCAGCGTCCCCTCGCTGGTTGAAGGGGATCCGAACACTGAAGCTTTCTTT
>TRBJ2-3|TRBD1|TRBV2|many
CASSFRTGGADTQYF
TGTGCCAGCAGCTTCAGGACAGGGGGCGCAGATACGCAGTATTTT
>TRBJ1-2|NA|TRBV9|NA
CASSGGRGSYGYTF
TGTGCCAGCAGCGGAGGGAGGGGAAGCTATGGCTACACCTTC
>TRBJ1-1|NA|TRBV21-1|once
CASSPTAVRNTEAFF
TGTGCCAGCAGCCCGACAGCCGTTAGGAACACTGAAGCTTTCTTT
>TRBJ1-5|NA|TRBV29-1|NA
CSEIGQTLGPQHF
TGCAGCGAAATTGGACAGACCCTGGGGCCCCAGCATTTT
>TRBJ1-5|NA|TRBV12-5|NA
CASGPEGTNQPQHF
TGTGCTAGTGGGCCGGAGGGCACCAATCAGCCCCAGCATTTT
>TRBJ2-3|TRBD2|TRBV7-9|NA
CASSLDRLAGGSYQYF
TGTGCCAGCAGTTTAGACCGGTTAGCGGGGGGGTCCTACCAGTATTTT
>TRBJ1-1|TRBD1|TRBV10-3|NA
CAISLTGGSTEAFF
TGTGCCATCAGTTTGACAGGGGGGTCCACTGAAGCTTTCTTT
>TRBJ1-1|TRBD1|TRBV2|NA
CASSPMTGGRTEAFF
TGTGCCAGCAGCCCTATGACAGGGGGTAGGACTGAAGCTTTCTTT
>TRBJ1-1|TRBD1|TRBV19|NA
CASSMRIWGQGLGDTEAFF
TGTGCCAGTAGTATGAGAATCTGGGGACAGGGGTTGGGGGACACTGAAGCTTTCTTT
>TRBJ2-6|NA|TRBV3-1/TRBV3-2|once
CASSHTTHSRPSGANVLTF
TGTGCCAGCAGCCATACAACGCATAGCCGACCCTCTGGGGCCAACGTCCTGACTTTC
>TRBJ2-6|TRBD1|TRBV27|NA
CASSRWTGGSGANVLTF
TGTGCCAGCAGTCGATGGACAGGGGGCTCTGGGGCCAACGTCCTGACTTTC
>TRBJ2-3|TRBD2|TRBV15|NA
CATSRDRQGGTDTQYF
TGTGCCACCAGCAGAGATCGGCAGGGAGGGACAGATACGCAGTATTTT
>TRBJ1-5|TRBD1|TRBV19|few
CASSAETGFGQPQHF
TGTGCCAGTAGTGCCGAGACAGGGTTTGGTCAGCCCCAGCATTTT
>TRBJ1-3|TRBD1|TRBV7-2|NA
CASSFNPTGAGNTIYF
TGTGCCAGCAGCTTTAACCCGACAGGGGCTGGAAACACCATATATTTT
>TRBJ1-1|TRBD1|TRBV28|NA
CASSPKRTGRKSVTEAFF
TGTGCCAGCAGCCCAAAAAGGACAGGGAGAAAATCGGTCACTGAAGCTTTCTTT
>TRBJ1-5|NA|TRBV23-1|NA
CASSQSAGPGDIHQPQHF
TGCGCCAGCAGTCAGTCGGCGGGCCCTGGGGATATCCATCAGCCCCAGCATTTT
>TRBJ1-2|TRBD1|TRBV2|NA
CASSERDSEDYGYTF
TGTGCCAGCAGTGAAAGGGACAGCGAGGACTATGGCTACACCTTC
>TRBJ2-2|TRBD2|TRBV5-1|NA
CASSLELAANTGELFF
TGCGCCAGCAGCTTGGAACTAGCGGCGAACACCGGGGAGCTGTTTTTT
>TRBJ1-1|TRBD1|TRBV6-5|few
CASSTQGAFGSEAFF
TGTGCCAGCTCTACTCAGGGGGCTTTTGGATCTGAAGCTTTCTTT